This T cell receptor beta chain was identified during a study of blood T cell repertoires in COVID-19. Study overall: Samples came from the United States, Italy and Spain, spanning acute and convalescent COVID-19.

The CDR3 length is 13 residues. The germline V gene has CDR1 SGHRS and CDR2 YFSETQ. Trimming removed 7 bases at V and 4 bases at J, with 14 bases between. As originally analysed: Amplifying reference gene primers gave estimates of nucleated cell counts. Only in-frame clones appear in the TCRdb table, and some are missing; sequencing was by immunoSEQ multiplex PCR. V and J calls and clone size are as listed in that table; D and trimming were resolved from the DNA. The sample includes 200,000 to 300,000 clones, around nine tenths of them seen just once. The rearrangement joins TRBV5-1 to TRBJ1-1; D perhaps matches TRBD1 (5 bases). The specimen was peripheral blood. This TCR came from a man in his forties or fifties who had recovered from COVID-19. CDR3 in amino acids: CASGSAGGTEAFF. Written as DNA, the CDR3 is TGCGCCAGCGGTAGCGCCGGGGGCACTGAAGCTTTCTTT.